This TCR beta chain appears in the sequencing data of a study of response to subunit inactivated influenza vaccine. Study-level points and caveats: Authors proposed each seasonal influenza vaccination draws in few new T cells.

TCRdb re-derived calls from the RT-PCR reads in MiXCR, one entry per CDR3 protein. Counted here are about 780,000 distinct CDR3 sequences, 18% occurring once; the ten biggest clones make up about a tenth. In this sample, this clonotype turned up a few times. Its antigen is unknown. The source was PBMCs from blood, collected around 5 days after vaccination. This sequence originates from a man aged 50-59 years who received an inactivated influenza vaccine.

The CDR3 nucleotides read TGTGCCAGCAGCTTAGCCCCCCGGGGATCGAGCGAGACCCAGTACTTC. This gives the protein CASSLAPRGSSETQYF. The rearrangement uses TRBV7-9 and TRBJ2-5; weak D call: TRBD2 (5 bases). The CDR3 totals 16 residues. V dropped 0 bases and J dropped 5 bases, with 16 bases sitting between them. The germline CDR1 and CDR2 sequences are SEHNR and FQNEAQ (reference sequence).